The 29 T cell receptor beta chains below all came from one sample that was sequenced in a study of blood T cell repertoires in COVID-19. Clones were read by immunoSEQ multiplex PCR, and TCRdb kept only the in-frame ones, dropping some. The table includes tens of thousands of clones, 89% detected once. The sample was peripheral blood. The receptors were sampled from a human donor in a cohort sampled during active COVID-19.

The CDR3 DNA reads as TGTGCCAGCAGTGGGGAAGACAGGGTATTCTCTGGGGCCAACGTCCTGACTTTC. It encodes CASSGEDRVFSGANVLTF. The chain uses TRBV6-2 or TRBV6-3 and TRBJ2-6; 7 positions agree with TRBD1. Losses at the gene ends were 5 bases for V and 0 bases for J; bases not matched to a gene: 10. Germline loops: CDR1 MNHEY, CDR2 SVGEGT. CDR3 length: 18 residues.

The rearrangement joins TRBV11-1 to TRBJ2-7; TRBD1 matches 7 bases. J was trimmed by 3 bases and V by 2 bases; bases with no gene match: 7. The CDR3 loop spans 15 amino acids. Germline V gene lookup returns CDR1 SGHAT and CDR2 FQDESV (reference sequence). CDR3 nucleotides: TGTGCCAGCAGCTTACCCATAGACAGGGACTACGAGCAGTACTTC. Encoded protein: CASSLPIDRDYEQYF. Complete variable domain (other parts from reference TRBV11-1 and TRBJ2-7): EAEVAQSPRYKITEKSQAVAFWCDPISGHATLYWYRQILGQGPELLVQFQDESVVDDSQLPKDRFSAERLKGVDSTLKIQPAELGDSAMYLCASSLPIDRDYEQYFGPGTRLTVT.

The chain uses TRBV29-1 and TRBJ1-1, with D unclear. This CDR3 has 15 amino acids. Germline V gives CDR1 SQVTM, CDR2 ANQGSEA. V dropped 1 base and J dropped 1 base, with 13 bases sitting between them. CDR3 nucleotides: TGCAGCGTTGAAGTTTCCGGTGCGGGGAACACTGAAGCTTTCTTT. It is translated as CSVEVSGAGNTEAFF.

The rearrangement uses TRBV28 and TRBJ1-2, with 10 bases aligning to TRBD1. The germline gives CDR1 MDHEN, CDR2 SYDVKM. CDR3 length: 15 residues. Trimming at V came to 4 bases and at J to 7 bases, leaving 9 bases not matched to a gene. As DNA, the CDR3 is TGTGCCAGCAGTTCCGGGGGGACAGGGGTCCGTGGCTACACCTTC. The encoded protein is CASSSGGTGVRGYTF.

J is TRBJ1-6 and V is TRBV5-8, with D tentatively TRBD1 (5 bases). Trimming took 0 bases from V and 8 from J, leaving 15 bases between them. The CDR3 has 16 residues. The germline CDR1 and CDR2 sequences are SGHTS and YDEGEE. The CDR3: CASSLGGTSPYSPLHF. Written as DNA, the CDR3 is TGTGCCAGCAGCTTGGGGGGGACTTCTCCCTATTCACCCCTCCACTTT.

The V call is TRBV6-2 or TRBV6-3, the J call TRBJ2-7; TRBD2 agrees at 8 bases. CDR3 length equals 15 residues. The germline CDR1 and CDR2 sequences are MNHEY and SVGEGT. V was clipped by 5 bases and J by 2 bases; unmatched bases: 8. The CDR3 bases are TGTGCCAGCAGTCAACGGGGGGGAGGGACCTACGAGCAGTACTTC. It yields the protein CASSQRGGGTYEQYF.

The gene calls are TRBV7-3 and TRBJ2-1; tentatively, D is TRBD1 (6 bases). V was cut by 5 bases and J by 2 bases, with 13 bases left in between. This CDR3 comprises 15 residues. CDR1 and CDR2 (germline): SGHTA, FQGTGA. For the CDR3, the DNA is TGTGCCAGCAGCGAGGGAACAGGGACCTACAATGAGCAGTTCTTC. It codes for CASSEGTGTYNEQFF.

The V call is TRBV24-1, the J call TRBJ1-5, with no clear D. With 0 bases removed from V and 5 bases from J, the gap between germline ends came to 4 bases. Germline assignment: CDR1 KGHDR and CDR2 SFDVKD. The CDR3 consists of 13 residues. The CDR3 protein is CATSDLTDQPQHF. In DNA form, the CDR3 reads TGTGCCACCAGTGATTTGACAGATCAGCCCCAGCATTTT.

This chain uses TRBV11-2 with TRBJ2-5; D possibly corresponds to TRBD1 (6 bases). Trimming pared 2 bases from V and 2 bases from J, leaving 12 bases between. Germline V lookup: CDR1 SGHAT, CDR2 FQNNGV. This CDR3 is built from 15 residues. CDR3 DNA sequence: TGTGCCAGCAGCTTACAACCGGGACAACAAGAGACCCAGTACTTC. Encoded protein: CASSLQPGQQETQYF.

CDR3 DNA sequence: TGTGCCTGGAAGAGCCAGGGGGGTTCCAGGGATCAGCCCCAGCATTTT. As protein: CAWKSQGGSRDQPQHF. The chain is built from TRBV30 and TRBJ1-5, with TRBD1 matching over 7 bases. V was clipped by 4 bases and J by 5 bases; unmatched bases: 14. Germline V gives CDR1 GTSNPN, CDR2 SVGIG (reference sequence). The CDR3 is 16 amino acids.

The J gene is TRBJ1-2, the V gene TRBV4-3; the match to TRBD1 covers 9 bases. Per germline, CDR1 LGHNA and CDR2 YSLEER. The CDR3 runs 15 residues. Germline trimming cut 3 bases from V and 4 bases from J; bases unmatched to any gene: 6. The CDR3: CASSQETGGFYGYTF. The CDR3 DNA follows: TGCGCCAGCAGCCAGGAAACAGGGGGCTTCTATGGCTACACCTTC.

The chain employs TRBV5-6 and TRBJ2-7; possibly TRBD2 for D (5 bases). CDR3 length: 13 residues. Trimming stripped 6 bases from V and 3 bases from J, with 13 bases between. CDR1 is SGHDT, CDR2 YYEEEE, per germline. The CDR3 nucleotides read TGTGCCAGCACCGGGGTCCCCGGCTACGAGCAGTACTTC. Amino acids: CASTGVPGYEQYF. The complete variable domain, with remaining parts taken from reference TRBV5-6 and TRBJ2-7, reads DAGVTQSPTHLIKTRGQQVTLRCSPKSGHDTVSWYQQALGQGPQFIFQYYEEEERQRGNFPDRFSGHQFPNYSSELNVNALLLGDSALYLCASTGVPGYEQYFGPGTRLTVT.

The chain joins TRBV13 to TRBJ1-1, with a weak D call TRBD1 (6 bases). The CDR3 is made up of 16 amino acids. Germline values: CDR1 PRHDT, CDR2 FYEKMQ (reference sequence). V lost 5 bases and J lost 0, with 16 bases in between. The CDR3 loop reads CASSPRGGALNTEAFF. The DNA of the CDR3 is TGTGCCAGCAGCCCTCGGGGGGGGGCATTGAACACTGAAGCTTTCTTT.

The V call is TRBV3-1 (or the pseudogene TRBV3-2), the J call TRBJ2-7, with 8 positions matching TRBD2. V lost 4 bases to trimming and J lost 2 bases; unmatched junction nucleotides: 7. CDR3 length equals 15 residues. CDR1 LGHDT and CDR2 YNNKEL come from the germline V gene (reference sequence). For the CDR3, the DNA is TGTGCCAGCAGCCTTGGGCGGGGGGACGCCTACGAGCAGTACTTC. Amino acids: CASSLGRGDAYEQYF.

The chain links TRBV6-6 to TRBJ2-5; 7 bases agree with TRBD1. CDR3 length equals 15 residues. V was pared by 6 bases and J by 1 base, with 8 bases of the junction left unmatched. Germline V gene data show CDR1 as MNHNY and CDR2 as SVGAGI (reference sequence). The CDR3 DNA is TGTGCCAGCAGCAGGGCGACAGGGTTCCAAGAGACCCAGTACTTC. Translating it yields CASSRATGFQETQYF.

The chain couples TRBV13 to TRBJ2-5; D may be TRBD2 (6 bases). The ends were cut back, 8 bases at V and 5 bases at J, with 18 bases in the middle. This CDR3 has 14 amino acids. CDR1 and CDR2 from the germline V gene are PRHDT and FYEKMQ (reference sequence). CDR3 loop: CASYRRGAGETQYF. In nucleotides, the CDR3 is TGTGCCAGCTACCGACGCGGGGCGGGGGAGACCCAGTACTTC.

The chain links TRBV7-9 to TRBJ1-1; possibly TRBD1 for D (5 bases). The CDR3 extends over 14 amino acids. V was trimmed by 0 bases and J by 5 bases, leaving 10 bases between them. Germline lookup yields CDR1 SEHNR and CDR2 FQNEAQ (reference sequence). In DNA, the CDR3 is TGTGCCAGCAGCTTAGCGGGAGGGGCGACTGAAGCTTTCTTT. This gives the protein CASSLAGGATEAFF.

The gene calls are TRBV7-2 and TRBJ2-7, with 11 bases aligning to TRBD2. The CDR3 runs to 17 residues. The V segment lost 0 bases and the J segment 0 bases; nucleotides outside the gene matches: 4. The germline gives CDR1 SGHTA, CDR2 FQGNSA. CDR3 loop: CASSLAASGGNSYEQYF. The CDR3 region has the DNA TGTGCCAGCAGCTTAGCGGCTAGCGGGGGGAACTCCTACGAGCAGTACTTC.

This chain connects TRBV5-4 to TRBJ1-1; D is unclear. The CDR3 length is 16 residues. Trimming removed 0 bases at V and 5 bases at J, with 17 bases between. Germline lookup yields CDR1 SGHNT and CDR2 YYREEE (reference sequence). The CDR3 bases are TGTGCCAGCAGCTTGGATCCCCTTCCCCCGGGTACTGAAGCTTTCTTT. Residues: CASSLDPLPPGTEAFF.

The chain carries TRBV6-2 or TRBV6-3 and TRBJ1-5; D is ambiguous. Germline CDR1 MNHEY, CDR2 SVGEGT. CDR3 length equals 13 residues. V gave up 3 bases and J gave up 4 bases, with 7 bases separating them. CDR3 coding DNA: TGTGCCAGCAGTTATGGAGAGAATCAGCCCCAGCATTTT. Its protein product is CASSYGENQPQHF.

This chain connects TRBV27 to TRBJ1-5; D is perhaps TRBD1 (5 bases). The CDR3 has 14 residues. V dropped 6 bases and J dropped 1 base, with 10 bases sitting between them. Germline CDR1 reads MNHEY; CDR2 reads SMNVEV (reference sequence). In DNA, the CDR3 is TGTGCCAGCAGAAAAGACAGCAGCAATCAGCCCCAGCATTTT. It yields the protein CASRKDSSNQPQHF.

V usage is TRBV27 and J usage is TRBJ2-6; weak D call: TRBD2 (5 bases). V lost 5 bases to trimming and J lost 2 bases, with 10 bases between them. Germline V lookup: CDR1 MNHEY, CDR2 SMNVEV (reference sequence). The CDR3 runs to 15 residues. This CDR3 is CASSMRVAGANVLTF. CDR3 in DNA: TGTGCCAGCAGTATGAGGGTGGCTGGGGCCAACGTCCTGACTTTC.

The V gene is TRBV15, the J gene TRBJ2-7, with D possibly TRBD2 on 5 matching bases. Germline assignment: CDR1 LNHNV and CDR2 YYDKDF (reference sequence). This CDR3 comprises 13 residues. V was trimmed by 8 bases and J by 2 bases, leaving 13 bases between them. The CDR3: CATFPDCTYEQYF. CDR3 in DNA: TGTGCCACCTTTCCGGACTGCACCTACGAGCAGTACTTC.

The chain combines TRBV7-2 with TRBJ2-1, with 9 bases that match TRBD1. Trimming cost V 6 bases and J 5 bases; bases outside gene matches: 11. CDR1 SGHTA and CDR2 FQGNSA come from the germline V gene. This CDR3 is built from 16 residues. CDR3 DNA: TGTGCCAGCAGTCCCCGCTGGGACAGGGCCCACAATGAGCAGTTCTTC. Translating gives CASSPRWDRAHNEQFF.

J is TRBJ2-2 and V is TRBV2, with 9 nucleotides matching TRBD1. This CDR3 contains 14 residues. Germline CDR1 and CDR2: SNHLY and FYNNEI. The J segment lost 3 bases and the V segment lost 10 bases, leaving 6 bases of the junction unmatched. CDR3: CATGDRVYTGELFF. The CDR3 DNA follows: TGTGCCACTGGGGACAGGGTCTACACCGGGGAGCTGTTTTTT.

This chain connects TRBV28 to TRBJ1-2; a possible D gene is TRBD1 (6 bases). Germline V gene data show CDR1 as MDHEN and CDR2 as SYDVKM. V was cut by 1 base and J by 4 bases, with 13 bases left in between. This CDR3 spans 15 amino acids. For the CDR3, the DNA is TGTGCCAGCAGTTTATTTGCGGACAGCCTCTATGGCTACACCTTC. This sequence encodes CASSLFADSLYGYTF.

CDR3 bases: TGCGCCAGCAGCCTCGGACTAGGGGGGAGTGGTCAGCAGTTCTTC. Translating it yields CASSLGLGGSGQQFF. The rearrangement joins TRBV4-1 to TRBJ2-1; TRBD2 might be the D (7 bases). The CDR3 covers 15 residues. The germline gives CDR1 MGHRA, CDR2 YSYEKL. V dropped 4 bases and J dropped 11 bases, with 21 bases sitting between them.

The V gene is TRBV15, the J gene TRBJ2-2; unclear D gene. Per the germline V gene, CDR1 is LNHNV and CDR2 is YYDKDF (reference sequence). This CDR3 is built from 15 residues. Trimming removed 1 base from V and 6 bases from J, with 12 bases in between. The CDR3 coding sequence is TGTGCCACCAGCAGAGGCCGAGGAGAATCCGGGGAGCTGTTTTTT. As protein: CATSRGRGESGELFF.

The CDR3 DNA sequence: TGCGCCAGCAGCCTACAGACAGGGGTGAACACTGAAGCTTTCTTT. Translation gives CASSLQTGVNTEAFF. The V call is TRBV5-1, the J call TRBJ1-1; 8 nucleotides line up with TRBD1. CDR3 size: 15 residues. J lost 0 bases, V lost 4 bases, and 5 bases had no gene match. Looked up from germline, CDR1 is SGHRS and CDR2 is YFSETQ.